This T cell receptor beta chain comes out of a study of blood T cell repertoires in COVID-19. Study summary: Sites across the United States, Italy and Spain contributed samples from acute and convalescent COVID-19.

In terms of age and location, participants ranged from roughly 18 to 90 years and lived in about 25 US areas. As processed by the authors: Amplification with reference gene primers provided the estimates of nucleated cell counts. Using immunoSEQ multiplex PCR, the repertoire was profiled, and TCRdb retains in-frame clones only, with some absent. V and J calls and clone size are given by that table; D and trimming were obtained from the DNA. This sample has more than 300,000 clones, with over 85% found just once. The CDR3 extends over 15 amino acids. CDR1 and CDR2 (germline): MDHEN, SYDVKM. With V trimmed by 6 bases and J by 0 bases, 6 bases remained unmatched.

The chain joins TRBV28 to TRBJ1-1; 8 bases fit TRBD1. The clonotype originates from a woman in her twenties or thirties who had recovered from COVID-19. The sequenced sample consisted of PBMCs or T cells enriched from blood (not recorded which). The CDR3 DNA reads as TGTGCCAGCAGCCTAACCAGGGGGCTGAACACTGAAGCTTTCTTT. It encodes CASSLTRGLNTEAFF.